This T cell receptor (beta chain) was recovered during a study of patients and donors after allogeneic stem cell transplantation. This clonotype came up a few times. V lost 3 bases, J lost 4 bases, and 13 bases stayed unmatched. From germline, CDR1 is LGHNA and CDR2 YNFKEQ. The CDR3 has 17 residues. TCRdb reprocessed the RT-PCR reads via MiXCR and lists one record per CDR3 protein. Among over 150,000 distinct CDR3 sequences, 25% to 35% were seen once, and the ten largest hold less than 3.5%. The genes are TRBV4-2 and TRBJ2-7; 9 bases agree with TRBD2. The sample consisted of blood, either unsorted or a sorted T cell fraction (not recorded which). This TCR was sampled from a human donor who was either an allogeneic HSCT recipient or a stem cell or donor lymphocyte infusion donor (not recorded which). It is not recorded whose cells these are; they may come from a transplant donor. Here the CDR3 DNA reads TGTGCCAGCAGCCAGGGTTTAGCGGGAGCCCTAGCGTACGAGCAGTACTTC. This translates into CASSQGLAGALAYEQYF.